This note documents a single TCR beta chain sequence. The antigen remains undetermined. TCRdb re-analyzed the 5' RACE reads; it lists each CDR3 protein once, without DNA. Its clone listing holds approximately 200,000 distinct CDR3 sequences. This record belongs to a study of monozygotic twins with inflammatory bowel disease. The study's findings and limits: The results supported no single strong signal or clonotype associated with IBD.

The germline gives CDR1 KGHSH, CDR2 LQKENI. The CDR3 runs to 15 residues. The chain carries TRBV18 and TRBJ1-2. Sequenced input: blood. This TCR derives from a human donor with ulcerative colitis or Crohn's disease, or a healthy co-twin of an affected twin (not recorded which). The CDR3 loop is CASSPPGGSSYGYTF.